The subject of this entry is one T cell receptor (beta chain). Antigen unknown. The sample comes from a study of cytomegalovirus exposure and HLA in healthy donors. The study's findings and limits: Reported results showed that the classifier diagnosed cytomegalovirus status with high specificity and sensitivity.

The donors were part of the validation cohort of more than 90 subjects. That cohort was separate from the first cohort, which comprised about 670 subjects. Repertoires were generated with immunoSEQ multiplex PCR, while TCRdb's copy carries only in-frame clones and drops some. This table holds some 350,000 clones, around 90% found once. CDR1 and CDR2 (germline): LNHNV, YYDKDF (reference sequence). The CDR3 sequence is 16 residues long. Trimming took 1 base from V and 0 from J, leaving 9 bases between them. The receptor was isolated from a woman aged 25 to 39 in good health and CMV-seropositive. This chain links TRBV15 with TRBJ2-2; no reliable D call. The sample comprised PBMCs. The CDR3 DNA follows: TGTGCCACCAGCAGAGTTTATCCGGCGAACACCGGGGAGCTGTTTTTT. Its protein is CATSRVYPANTGELFF.